The sequence of this TCR beta chain was determined in a study of shared clonotypes between healthy human individuals. An even split of each subset's genomic DNA across several immunoSEQ plates was performed. TCRdb keeps only in-frame clones here, not all; method: immunoSEQ multiplex PCR. The sample consists of roughly 2,300,000 clones, 92% of them appearing once. V was pared by 0 bases and J by 3 bases, with 14 bases between. The germline V gene encodes CDR1 MGHRA and CDR2 YSYEKL. The CDR3 runs to 16 residues. A note on this clone: Its antigen remains unidentified.

Study outcomes and limitations: Around 5% was the fraction of naive CD4 clonotypes found shared across several donors.

The sequencing input was naive CD4+ T cells from PBMCs. Subset given: CD45RA+ positively selected. This sequence originates from a man aged 18 to 30 in good health. Some clones in this sample may be carry-over from other donors' samples. This chain uses TRBV4-1 with TRBJ2-5, with D perhaps TRBD1 (5 bases). The CDR3 DNA reads TGCGCCAGCAGCCAAGATTATTGGCAGGGAAAAGAGACCCAGTACTTC. Translation gives CASSQDYWQGKETQYF.